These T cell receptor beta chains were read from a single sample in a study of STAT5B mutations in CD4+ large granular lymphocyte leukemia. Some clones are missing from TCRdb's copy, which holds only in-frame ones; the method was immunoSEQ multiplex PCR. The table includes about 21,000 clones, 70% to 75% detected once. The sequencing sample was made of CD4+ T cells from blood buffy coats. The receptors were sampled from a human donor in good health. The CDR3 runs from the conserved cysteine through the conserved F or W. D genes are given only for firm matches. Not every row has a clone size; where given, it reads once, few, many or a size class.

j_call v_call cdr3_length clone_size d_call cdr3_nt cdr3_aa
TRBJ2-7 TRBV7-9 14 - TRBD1 TGTGCCAGCAGCTGGGACAGGGGGCTCGACGAGCAGTACTTC CASSWDRGLDEQYF
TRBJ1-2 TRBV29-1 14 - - TGCAGCGTTGGGCGAGAGACGGCCTCCTATGGCTACACCTTC CSVGRETASYGYTF
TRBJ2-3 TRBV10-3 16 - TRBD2 TGTGCCATCGGTACGACTAGCGGGATACGAGCAGATACGCAGTATTTT CAIGTTSGIRADTQYF
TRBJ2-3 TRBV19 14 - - TGTGCCAGTAGTATAGCTGTGGGAACAGATACGCAGTATTTT CASSIAVGTDTQYF
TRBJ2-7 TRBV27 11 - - TGTGCCAGCAGTTTACGGGGGACGCAGTACTTC CASSLRGTQYF
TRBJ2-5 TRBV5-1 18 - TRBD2 TGCGCCAGCAGCAACAGTCCCGGGACTAGCGGGGGTGGGGAGACCCAGTACTTC CASSNSPGTSGGGETQYF
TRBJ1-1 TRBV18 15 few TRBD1 TGTGCCAGCTCACCAACAGGGGGTCGGAACACTGAAGCTTTCTTT CASSPTGGRNTEAFF
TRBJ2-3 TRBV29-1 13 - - TGCAGCGTTGAAGGGCAGGAGGGAGATACGCAGTATTTT CSVEGQEGDTQYF
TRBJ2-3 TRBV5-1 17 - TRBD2 TGCGCCAGCAGCTCACGGGGCGGGGGTCCTAGCACAGATACGCAGTATTTT CASSSRGGGPSTDTQYF
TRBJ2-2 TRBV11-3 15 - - TGTGCCAGCAGCTTAGGATCTTGGGGATCCGGGGAGCTGTTTTTT CASSLGSWGSGELFF
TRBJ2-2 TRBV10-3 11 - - TGTGCCATCAGGGGGGACGGGGAGCTGTTTTTT CAIRGDGELFF
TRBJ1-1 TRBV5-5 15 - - TGTGCCAGCAGCTTGGGACCAGGGGTGAACACTGAAGCTTTCTTT CASSLGPGVNTEAFF
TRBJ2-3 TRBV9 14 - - TGTGCCAGCAGCCTGGGTAGGGGCACAGATACGCAGTATTTT CASSLGRGTDTQYF
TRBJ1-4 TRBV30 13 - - TGTGCCGCCACGGCGGATCCTAATGAAAAACTGTTTTTT CAATADPNEKLFF
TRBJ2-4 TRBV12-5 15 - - TGTGCTAGTGGTTTGGAGGTAGGGACACCCAACATTCAGTACTTC CASGLEVGTPNIQYF
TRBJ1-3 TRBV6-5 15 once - TGTGCCAGCAGTTACACCACTGGTGCTGGAAACACCATATATTTT CASSYTTGAGNTIYF
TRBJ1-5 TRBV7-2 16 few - TGTGCCAGCAGCTTAGTTGGGGGCGCGGGCAATCAGCCCCAGCATTTT CASSLVGGAGNQPQHF
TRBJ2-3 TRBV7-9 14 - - TGTGCCAGCAGCTCCTCAACAGGGACAGATACGCAGTATTTT CASSSSTGTDTQYF
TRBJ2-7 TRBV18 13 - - TGTGCCAGCTCACTAGGACAGTCCTACGAGCAGTACTTC CASSLGQSYEQYF
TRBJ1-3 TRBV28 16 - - TGTGCCAGCAGGGGGAGCGCTCCCTACTCTGGAAACACCATATATTTT CASRGSAPYSGNTIYF
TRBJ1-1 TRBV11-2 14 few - TGTGCCAGCAGGTCTCCTCGGTGGCAGAGAGGAGCTTTCTTT CASRSPRWQRGAFF
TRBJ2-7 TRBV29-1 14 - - TGCAGCGCCGCCATCGGAGGGGGGCGGGGTGAGCAGTACTTC CSAAIGGGRGEQYF
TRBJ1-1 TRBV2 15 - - TGTGCCAGCAGTGAAATGAGTCTCGGTTACACTGAAGCTTTCTTT CASSEMSLGYTEAFF
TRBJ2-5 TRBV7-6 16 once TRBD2 TGTGCCAGCAGCTCAAGCCCCGGACTAGTTCGGGAGACCCAGTACTTC CASSSSPGLVRETQYF
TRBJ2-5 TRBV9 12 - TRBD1 TGTGCCAGCAGCTTATCTAGGGGGCCCCCTAACTTC CASSLSRGPPNF
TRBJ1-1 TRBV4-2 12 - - TGTGCCAGCAGGGGAACGTACACTGAAGCTTTCTTT CASRGTYTEAFF
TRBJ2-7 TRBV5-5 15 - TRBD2 TGTGCCAGCAGCAAGAGCGGGGGGATCTCCTACGAGCAGTACTTC CASSKSGGISYEQYF
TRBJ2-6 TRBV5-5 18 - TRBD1 TGTGCCAGCAGCTTTAGGGGGACAGGGAGTGCTGGGGCCAACGTCCTGACTTTC CASSFRGTGSAGANVLTF
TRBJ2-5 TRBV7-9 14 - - TGTGCCAGCAGCATAGGACAGGGAGGGGAGACCCAGTACTTC CASSIGQGGETQYF
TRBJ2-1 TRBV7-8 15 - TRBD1 TGTGCCAGCAGCCCCGGACAGGGGTTGGACAATGAGCAGTTCTTC CASSPGQGLDNEQFF
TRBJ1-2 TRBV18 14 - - TGTGCCAGCACCGACGGGCCGGCTAACTATGGCTACACCTTC CASTDGPANYGYTF
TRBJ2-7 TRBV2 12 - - TGTGCCAGCAGCGGGCCGAGGGTCGAGCAGTACTTC CASSGPRVEQYF
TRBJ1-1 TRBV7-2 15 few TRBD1 TGTGCCAGCAGCTCCACAGACAGGGGCGGCACTGAAGCTTTCTTT CASSSTDRGGTEAFF
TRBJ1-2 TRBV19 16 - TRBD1 TGTGCCAGTAGTACCACAGGGGGAGGGCTTAACTATGGCTACATCTTC CASSTTGGGLNYGYIF
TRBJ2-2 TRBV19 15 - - TGTGCCACCCATAGGACGGATCAAGGACCCGGGGAGCTGTTTTTT CATHRTDQGPGELFF
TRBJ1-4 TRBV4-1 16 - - TGCGCCAGCAGCCAAGGTGTAAATCCAACTAATGAAAAACTGTTTTTT CASSQGVNPTNEKLFF
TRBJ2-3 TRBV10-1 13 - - TGCGCCAGCAGTGAGCGGGCCCTAGATACGCAGTATTTT CASSERALDTQYF
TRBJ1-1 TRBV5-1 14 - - TGCGCCAGCAGCTTGGATGATAAGGTCATGGGAGCTTTCTTT CASSLDDKVMGAFF
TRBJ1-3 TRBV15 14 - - TGTGCCACCAGCCGGGAGTCTGGGGGAAACACCATATATTTT CATSRESGGNTIYF
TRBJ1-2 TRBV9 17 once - TGTGCCAGCAGCGTAGGATTTTCGGGTACGAGGGCCTATGGCTACACCTTC CASSVGFSGTRAYGYTF
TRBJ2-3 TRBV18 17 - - TGTGCCAGCTCACCGAACCCGGGGGAGACCCCGGGAGATACGCAGTATTTT CASSPNPGETPGDTQYF
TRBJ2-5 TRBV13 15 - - TGTGCCAGCAGCACTCGAACAGGATACCAAGAGACCCAGTACTTC CASSTRTGYQETQYF
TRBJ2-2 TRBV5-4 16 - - TGTGCCAGCAGCTTGTCAGGGGGGTGGGACACCGGGGAGCTGTTTTTT CASSLSGGWDTGELFF
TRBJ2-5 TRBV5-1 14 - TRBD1 TGCGCCAGCAGCATAGGGGGCGTACAAGAGACCCAGTACTTC CASSIGGVQETQYF
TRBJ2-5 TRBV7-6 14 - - TGTGCCAGCAGCTTAGGCGAGCGGTGGCAGACCCAGTACTTC CASSLGERWQTQYF
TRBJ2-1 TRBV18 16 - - TGTGCCAGCCTCCCGACGGCGGGGAGCTCCTACAATGAGCAGTTCTTC CASLPTAGSSYNEQFF
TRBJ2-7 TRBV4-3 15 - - TGCGCCAGCAGCCAAGATAGGGCAGCTTACTACGAGCAGTACTTC CASSQDRAAYYEQYF
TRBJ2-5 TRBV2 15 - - TGTGCCAGCAGTGGCCAGGGGGGGCCGGGGGAGACCCAGTACTTC CASSGQGGPGETQYF
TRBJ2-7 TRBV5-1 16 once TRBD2 TGCGCCAGCAGCTTAGGACTAGCGGGAGGGAAGGGCGAGCAGTACTTC CASSLGLAGGKGEQYF
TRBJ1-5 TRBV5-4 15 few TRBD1 TGTGCCAGCAGCACAGGGACAGGGGGGGAACAGCCCCAGCATTTT CASSTGTGGEQPQHF
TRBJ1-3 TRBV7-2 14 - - TGTGCCAGCAGCTTAGATGGAGGACGCAACACCATATATTTT CASSLDGGRNTIYF
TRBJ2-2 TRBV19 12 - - TGTGCCAGTAGTACCCAATCCGGGGAGCTGTTTTTT CASSTQSGELFF
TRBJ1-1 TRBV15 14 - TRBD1 TGTGCCACCAGCAGAGGGGGGACAGGGGTTGAAGCTTTCTTT CATSRGGTGVEAFF
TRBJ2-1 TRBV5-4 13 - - TGTGCCAGCAGCTTGGATACGGGGAACTGGCAGTTCTTC CASSLDTGNWQFF
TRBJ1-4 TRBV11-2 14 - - TGTGCCAGCAGCTTAGGGGCCTCCTCTGGGAAACTGTTTTTT CASSLGASSGKLFF